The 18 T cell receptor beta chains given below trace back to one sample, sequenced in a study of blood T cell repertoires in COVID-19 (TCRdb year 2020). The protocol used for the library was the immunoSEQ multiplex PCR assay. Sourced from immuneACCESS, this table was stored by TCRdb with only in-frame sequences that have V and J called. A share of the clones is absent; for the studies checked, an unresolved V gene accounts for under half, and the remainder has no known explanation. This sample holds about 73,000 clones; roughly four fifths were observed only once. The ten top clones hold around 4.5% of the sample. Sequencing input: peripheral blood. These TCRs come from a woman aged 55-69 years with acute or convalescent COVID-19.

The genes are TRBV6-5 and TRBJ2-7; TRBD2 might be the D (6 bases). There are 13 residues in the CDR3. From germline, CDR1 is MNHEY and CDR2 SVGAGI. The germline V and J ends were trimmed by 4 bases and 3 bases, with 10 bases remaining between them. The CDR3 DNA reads TGTGCCAGCAGTTTTGGGGGGAACTACGAGCAGTACTTC. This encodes CASSFGGNYEQYF.

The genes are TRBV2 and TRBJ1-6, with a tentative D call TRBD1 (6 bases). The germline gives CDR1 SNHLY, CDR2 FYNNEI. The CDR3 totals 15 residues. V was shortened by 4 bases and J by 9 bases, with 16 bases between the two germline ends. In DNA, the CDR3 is TGTGCCAGCAGTGGGGTCCAGGGGACGGGTTCACCCCTCCACTTT. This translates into CASSGVQGTGSPLHF.

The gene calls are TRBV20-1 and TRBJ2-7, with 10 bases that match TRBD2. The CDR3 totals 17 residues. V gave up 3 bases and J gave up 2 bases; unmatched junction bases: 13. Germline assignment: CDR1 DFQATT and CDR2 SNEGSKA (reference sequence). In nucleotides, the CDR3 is TGCAGTGCTAGTGTCGGACCGCTAGCGGGGGCCGCCTACGAGCAGTACTTC. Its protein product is CSASVGPLAGAAYEQYF.

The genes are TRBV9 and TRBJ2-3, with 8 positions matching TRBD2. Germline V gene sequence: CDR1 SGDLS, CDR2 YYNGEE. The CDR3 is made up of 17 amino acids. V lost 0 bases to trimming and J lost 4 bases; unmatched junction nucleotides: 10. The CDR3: CASSVDTGLAPADTQYF. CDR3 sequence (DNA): TGTGCCAGCAGCGTAGATACAGGACTAGCCCCCGCAGATACGCAGTATTTT.

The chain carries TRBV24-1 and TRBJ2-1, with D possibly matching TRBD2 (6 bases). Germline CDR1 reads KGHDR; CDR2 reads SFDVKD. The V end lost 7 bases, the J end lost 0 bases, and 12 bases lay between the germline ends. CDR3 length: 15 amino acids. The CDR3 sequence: CATSRDSSSYNEQFF. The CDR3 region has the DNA TGTGCCACCAGCCGGGACTCGAGCTCCTACAATGAGCAGTTCTTC.

CDR3 sequence (DNA): TGTGCCTGCCAGTTGCCTGGAAACACCATATATTTT. Its translation: CACQLPGNTIYF. This chain links TRBV30 with TRBJ1-3; no clear D. Germline assignment: CDR1 GTSNPN and CDR2 SVGIG (reference sequence). CDR3 length equals 12 residues. Deletions cut 6 bases from V and 2 bases from J, with 8 bases between. The full variable domain, its missing parts supplied by reference TRBV30 and TRBJ1-3, is SQTIHQWPATLVQPVGSPLSLECTVEGTSNPNLYWYRQAAGRGLQLLFYSVGIGQISSEVPQNLSASRPQDRQFILSSKKLLLSDSGFYLCACQLPGNTIYFGEGSWLTVV.

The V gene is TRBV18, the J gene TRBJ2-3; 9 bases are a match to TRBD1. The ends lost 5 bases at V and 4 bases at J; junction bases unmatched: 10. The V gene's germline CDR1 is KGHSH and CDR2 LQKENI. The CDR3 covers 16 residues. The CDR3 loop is CASSGKQGAAPDTQYF. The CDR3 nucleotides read TGTGCCAGCTCAGGGAAACAGGGGGCGGCTCCAGATACGCAGTATTTT.

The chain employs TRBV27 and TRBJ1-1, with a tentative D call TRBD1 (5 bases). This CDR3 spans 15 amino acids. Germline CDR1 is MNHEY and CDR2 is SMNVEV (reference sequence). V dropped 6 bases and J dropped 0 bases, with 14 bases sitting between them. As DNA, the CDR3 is TGTGCCAGCAGCTACAACAGGCGGATGAACACTGAAGCTTTCTTT. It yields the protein CASSYNRRMNTEAFF.

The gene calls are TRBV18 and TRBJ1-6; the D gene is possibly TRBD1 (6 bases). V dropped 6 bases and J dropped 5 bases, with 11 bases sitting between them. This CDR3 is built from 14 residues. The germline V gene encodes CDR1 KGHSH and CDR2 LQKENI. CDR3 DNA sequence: TGTGCCAGCTCCAGCAACAGGGATAATTCACCCCTCCACTTT. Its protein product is CASSSNRDNSPLHF.

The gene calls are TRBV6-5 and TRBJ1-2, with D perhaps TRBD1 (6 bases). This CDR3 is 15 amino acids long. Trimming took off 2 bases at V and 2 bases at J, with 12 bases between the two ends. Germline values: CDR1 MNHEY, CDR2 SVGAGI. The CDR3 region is CASSYRDTYNYGYTF. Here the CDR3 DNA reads TGTGCCAGCAGTTACCGGGACACATACAACTATGGCTACACCTTC.

The CDR3 spells CASSLVSGTGGDGYTF. The CDR3 nucleotides read TGTGCCAGCAGCTTAGTTTCCGGGACAGGGGGCGATGGCTACACCTTC. V usage is TRBV11-2 and J usage is TRBJ1-2; TRBD1 agrees at 12 bases. Germline V gene data show CDR1 as SGHAT and CDR2 as FQNNGV. CDR3 size: 16 residues. Losses at the gene ends were 1 base for V and 6 bases for J; bases not matched to a gene: 6.

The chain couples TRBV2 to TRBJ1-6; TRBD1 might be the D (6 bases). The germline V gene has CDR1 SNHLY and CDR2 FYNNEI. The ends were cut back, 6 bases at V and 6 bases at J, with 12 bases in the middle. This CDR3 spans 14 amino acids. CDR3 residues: CASSSGTTNSPLHF. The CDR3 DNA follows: TGTGCCAGCAGCTCAGGGACAACTAATTCACCCCTCCACTTT.

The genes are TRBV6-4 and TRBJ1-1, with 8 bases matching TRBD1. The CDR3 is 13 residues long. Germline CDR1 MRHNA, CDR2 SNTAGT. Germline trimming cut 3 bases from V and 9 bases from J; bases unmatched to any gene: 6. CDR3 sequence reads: CASSERTGGKAFF. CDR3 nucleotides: TGTGCCAGCAGTGAGCGAACAGGGGGAAAAGCTTTCTTT.

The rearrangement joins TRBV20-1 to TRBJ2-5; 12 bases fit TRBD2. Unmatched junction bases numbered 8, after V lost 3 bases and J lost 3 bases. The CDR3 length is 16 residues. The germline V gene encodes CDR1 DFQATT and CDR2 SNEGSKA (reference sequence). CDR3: CSASPPTSGGKETQYF. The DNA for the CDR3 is TGCAGTGCTAGTCCCCCTACTAGCGGGGGGAAAGAGACCCAGTACTTC.

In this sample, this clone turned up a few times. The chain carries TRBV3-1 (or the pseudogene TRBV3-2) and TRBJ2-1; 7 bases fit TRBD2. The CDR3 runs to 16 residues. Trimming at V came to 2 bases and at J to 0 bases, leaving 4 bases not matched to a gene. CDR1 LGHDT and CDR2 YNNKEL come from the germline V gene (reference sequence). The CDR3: CASSQTSAFSYNEQFF. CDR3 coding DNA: TGTGCCAGCAGCCAAACTAGCGCTTTCTCCTACAATGAGCAGTTCTTC.

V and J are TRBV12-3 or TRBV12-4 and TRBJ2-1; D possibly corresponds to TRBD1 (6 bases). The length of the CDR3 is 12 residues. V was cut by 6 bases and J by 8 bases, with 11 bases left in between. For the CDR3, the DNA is TGTGCCAGCAGCCCTACAGGGTATGAGCAGTTCTTC. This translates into CASSPTGYEQFF.

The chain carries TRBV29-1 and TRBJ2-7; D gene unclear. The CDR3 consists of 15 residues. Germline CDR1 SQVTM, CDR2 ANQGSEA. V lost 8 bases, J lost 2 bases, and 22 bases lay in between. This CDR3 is CSPRVPGYRTYEQYF. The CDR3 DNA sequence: TGCAGCCCCCGTGTACCAGGCTACCGTACCTACGAGCAGTACTTC.

The CDR3 sequence: CSVAGGTGSNEQYF. CDR3 bases: TGCAGCGTTGCTGGCGGGACAGGGAGCAACGAGCAGTACTTC. The chain recombines TRBV29-1 with TRBJ2-7; 9 bases are a match to TRBD1. V lost 4 bases to trimming and J lost 5 bases; unmatched junction nucleotides: 9. This CDR3 spans 14 amino acids. The germline CDR1 and CDR2 sequences are SQVTM and ANQGSEA.